The rows below give T cell receptor beta chains drawn from one sample of a study of siplizumab effects on memory and regulatory T cells. Produced via immunoSEQ multiplex PCR; TCRdb's table is partial and in-frame only. Of some 56,000 clones listed, about 98% were seen once; the top ten hold approximately 1.1%. The sequenced sample was naive CD8+ T cells sorted from blood. The receptors were sampled from a human donor in good health. Both conserved end residues are part of each CDR3. D genes are given only for firm matches. Some rows have no size entry. The others give once, few or many, or a class for an expanded clone.

V: TRBV6-5; D: -; size: -; J: TRBJ2-5; DNA: TGTGCCAGCAGTTACGGGCAGGGTGTGGAGACCCAGTACTTC; CDR3: CASSYGQGVETQYF
V: TRBV4-1; D: -; size: -; J: TRBJ1-2; DNA: TGCGCCAGCAGCCAAGAAGGTCCGGGGGCGCATAACTATGGCTACACCTTC; CDR3: CASSQEGPGAHNYGYTF
V: TRBV13; D: TRBD2; size: -; J: TRBJ2-1; DNA: TGTGCCAGCAGCTCACTAGCGGGAGGTAATGAGCAGTTCTTC; CDR3: CASSSLAGGNEQFF
V: TRBV29-1; D: TRBD1; size: -; J: TRBJ1-4; DNA: TGCAGCGTTGTTAGGACAGGCAATGAAAAACTGTTTTTT; CDR3: CSVVRTGNEKLFF
V: TRBV28; D: TRBD2; size: -; J: TRBJ2-3; DNA: TGTGCCAGCAGTATGACTAGCGGCTCGGGAGATACGCAGTATTTT; CDR3: CASSMTSGSGDTQYF
V: TRBV9; D: TRBD1; size: -; J: TRBJ2-4; DNA: TGTGCCAGCAGCTCGAACCGGGACAGGGGACGAGACAAAAACATTCAGTACTTC; CDR3: CASSSNRDRGRDKNIQYF
V: TRBV6-1; D: -; size: -; J: TRBJ1-6; DNA: TGTGCCAGCAGTGAAGAGGAAGGGGATAATTCACCCCTCCACTTT; CDR3: CASSEEEGDNSPLHF
V: TRBV2; D: TRBD2; size: -; J: TRBJ2-5; DNA: TGTGCCAGCAGTGAAGGGATGGCTAGCGGGAGGGAGGAGACCCAGTACTTC; CDR3: CASSEGMASGREETQYF
V: TRBV4-2; D: TRBD2; size: -; J: TRBJ2-1; DNA: TGTGCCAGCAGCCGTGGGGGGACTAGCGGAACTCTTTCCTACAATGAGCAGTTCTTC; CDR3: CASSRGGTSGTLSYNEQFF
V: TRBV6-5; D: -; size: -; J: TRBJ2-1; DNA: TGTGCCAGCAGTTACTCGGCGGAAGTCTACAATGAGCAGTTCTTC; CDR3: CASSYSAEVYNEQFF
V: TRBV11-2; D: -; size: -; J: TRBJ2-2; DNA: TGTGCCAGCAGCTTAGGTCCACCGAACACCGGGGAGCTGTTTTTT; CDR3: CASSLGPPNTGELFF
V: TRBV15; D: -; size: -; J: TRBJ2-7; DNA: TGTGCCACCAGCAGAGATTTGCACGAGCAGTACTTC; CDR3: CATSRDLHEQYF
V: TRBV19; D: -; size: -; J: TRBJ1-2; DNA: TGTGCCAGTAGCCCCGGGATCAACTATGGCTACACCTTC; CDR3: CASSPGINYGYTF
V: TRBV2; D: -; size: -; J: TRBJ2-1; DNA: TGTGCCAGCAGTGAATTTGAGGCGGCTCTCACCTACAATGAGCAGTTCTTC; CDR3: CASSEFEAALTYNEQFF
V: TRBV6-1; D: TRBD2; size: -; J: TRBJ2-1; DNA: TGTGCCAGCAGTGAAGTGGGCGGGAGCTCCTACAATGAGCAGTTCTTC; CDR3: CASSEVGGSSYNEQFF
V: TRBV21-1; D: -; size: -; J: TRBJ2-1; DNA: TGTGCCAGCAGCAACGTCGTAGGTGACAATGAGCAGTTCTTC; CDR3: CASSNVVGDNEQFF
V: TRBV19; D: TRBD1; size: -; J: TRBJ1-5; DNA: TGTGCCAGTAGCATAACGGGACAGTTAAATCAGCCCCAGCATTTT; CDR3: CASSITGQLNQPQHF
V: TRBV15; D: -; size: -; J: TRBJ2-1; DNA: TGTGCCACCAGCGCCGCGGGGACGGGTAACAATGAGCAGTTCTTC; CDR3: CATSAAGTGNNEQFF
V: TRBV10-2; D: -; size: -; J: TRBJ2-3; DNA: TGCGCCAGCAGTGTGCTCAGCACAGATACGCAGTATTTT; CDR3: CASSVLSTDTQYF
V: TRBV5-1; D: -; size: -; J: TRBJ1-5; DNA: TGCGCCAGCAGCCCTGACATATCCCAGCCCCAGCATTTT; CDR3: CASSPDISQPQHF
V: TRBV7-9; D: TRBD2; size: -; J: TRBJ2-1; DNA: TGTGCCAGCAGCTTCGGTTTAGCGGGAGAAAATGAGCAGTTCTTC; CDR3: CASSFGLAGENEQFF
V: TRBV4-1; D: -; size: -; J: TRBJ2-1; DNA: TGCGCCAGCAGCCAAGAAGGCCAGTTAAGCAATGAGCAGTTCTTC; CDR3: CASSQEGQLSNEQFF
V: TRBV9; D: TRBD2; size: -; J: TRBJ2-3; DNA: TGTGCCAGCAGCGCCAGACTAGCGGGAGAAGATACGCAGTATTTT; CDR3: CASSARLAGEDTQYF
V: TRBV10-1; D: -; size: once; J: TRBJ2-7; DNA: TGCGCCAGCAGTGAGCGGGCTTCCTACGAGCAGTACTTC; CDR3: CASSERASYEQYF
V: TRBV9; D: TRBD1; size: -; J: TRBJ1-5; DNA: TGTGCCAGCAGCGTAGGGACAGGGGGCACTCAGCCCCAGCATTTT; CDR3: CASSVGTGGTQPQHF
V: TRBV14; D: -; size: -; J: TRBJ2-7; DNA: TGTGCCAGCAGCTTTCTAGCCGCAGCCTACGAGCAGTACTTC; CDR3: CASSFLAAAYEQYF
V: TRBV19; D: TRBD1; size: -; J: TRBJ1-5; DNA: TGTGCCAGTACCCAGACAGGGGCGGATCAGCCCCAGCATTTT; CDR3: CASTQTGADQPQHF
V: TRBV27; D: TRBD1; size: -; J: TRBJ2-3; DNA: TGTGCCAGCAGTTTTGACAGGGCAACAGATACGCAGTATTTT; CDR3: CASSFDRATDTQYF
V: TRBV7-9; D: TRBD2; size: once; J: TRBJ2-7; DNA: TGTGCCAGCAGCTTAGGGACTAGCGGGACCTACGAGCAGTACTTC; CDR3: CASSLGTSGTYEQYF
V: TRBV27; D: -; size: -; J: TRBJ1-1; DNA: TGTGCCAGCAGTTTAGGGGGCGATCTGGGCGCTGAAGCTTTCTTT; CDR3: CASSLGGDLGAEAFF
V: TRBV12-5; D: -; size: -; J: TRBJ2-5; DNA: TGTGCTAGTGGTTTGGGGGACGGGACTCCCCTCCAAGAGACCCAGTACTTC; CDR3: CASGLGDGTPLQETQYF
V: TRBV30; D: -; size: once; J: TRBJ2-7; DNA: TGTGCCTGGAGTGGTTGGCGGACCTCCTACGAGCAGTACTTC; CDR3: CAWSGWRTSYEQYF
V: TRBV5-1; D: -; size: -; J: TRBJ2-1; DNA: TGCGCCAGCAGCCCGTCTCCCAACAATGAGCAGTTCTTC; CDR3: CASSPSPNNEQFF
V: TRBV6-5; D: TRBD1; size: -; J: TRBJ1-1; DNA: TGTGCCGTCAGGATGGGACAGTCGAACACTGAAGCTTTCTTT; CDR3: CAVRMGQSNTEAFF
V: TRBV14; D: -; size: -; J: TRBJ2-7; DNA: TGTGCCAGCAGCCACGTACGAGGATCCGAGCAGTACTTC; CDR3: CASSHVRGSEQYF
V: TRBV5-4; D: -; size: -; J: TRBJ2-7; DNA: TGTGCCAGCAGCTTGGACGGGACGAGCTCCTACGAGCAGTACTTC; CDR3: CASSLDGTSSYEQYF
V: TRBV2; D: TRBD1; size: -; J: TRBJ1-5; DNA: TGTGCCAGCAGACAGACAGGGGGTCAGCCCCAGCATTTT; CDR3: CASRQTGGQPQHF
V: TRBV5-5; D: -; size: -; J: TRBJ2-1; DNA: TGTGCCAGCAGCTTGTATTATGAGCAGTTCTTC; CDR3: CASSLYYEQFF
V: TRBV5-1; D: TRBD1; size: -; J: TRBJ2-1; DNA: TGCGCCAGCAGCTTGGAAGACAGGGGTCCTTTGAATGAGCAGTTCTTC; CDR3: CASSLEDRGPLNEQFF
V: TRBV21-1; D: -; size: -; J: TRBJ2-2; DNA: TGTGCCAGCAGCCGGGTTGGCGGGGAGCTGTTTTTT; CDR3: CASSRVGGELFF
V: TRBV11-2; D: -; size: -; J: TRBJ1-4; DNA: TGTGCCAGCAGCTTAGAAGGCAATGAAAAACTGTTTTTT; CDR3: CASSLEGNEKLFF
V: TRBV30; D: -; size: -; J: TRBJ1-5; DNA: TGTGCCTGGAGTGTAGGCGGTCAGCCCCAGCATTTT; CDR3: CAWSVGGQPQHF
V: TRBV11-3; D: TRBD2; size: -; J: TRBJ2-1; DNA: TGTGCCAGCAGCTTACGGACTAGCAGCTCCTACAATGAGCAGTTCTTC; CDR3: CASSLRTSSSYNEQFF
V: TRBV19; D: TRBD1; size: -; J: TRBJ1-2; DNA: TGTGCCAGTAGTCTCGGACAGGTGAGAGGCTACACCTTC; CDR3: CASSLGQVRGYTF
V: TRBV2; D: -; size: -; J: TRBJ2-1; DNA: TGTGCCAGCAGGGGCCGGGCGGGTGAGCAGTTCTTC; CDR3: CASRGRAGEQFF
V: TRBV7-9; D: TRBD1; size: -; J: TRBJ1-2; DNA: TGTGCCAGCAGCTTTACAGGGGACTATGGCTACACCTTC; CDR3: CASSFTGDYGYTF
V: TRBV18; D: TRBD1; size: -; J: TRBJ2-2; DNA: TGTGCCAGCCCACGAGAACTGAATTTGCAGGGGGCTGACACCGGGGAGCTGTTTTTT; CDR3: CASPRELNLQGADTGELFF
V: TRBV29-1; D: TRBD2; size: -; J: TRBJ2-3; DNA: TGCAGCGTCCCGGGACTAGCGGGAGCAGATACGCAGTATTTT; CDR3: CSVPGLAGADTQYF
V: TRBV9; D: TRBD1; size: -; J: TRBJ2-7; DNA: TGTGCCAGCAGCAAGGGCGGGCAGGGGGCTTACGAGCAGTACTTC; CDR3: CASSKGGQGAYEQYF
V: TRBV27; D: -; size: -; J: TRBJ2-7; DNA: TGTGCCAGCAGTTTCGCCAGCAGAGGCTCCTACGAGCAGTACTTC; CDR3: CASSFASRGSYEQYF
V: TRBV4-2; D: TRBD2; size: once; J: TRBJ2-7; DNA: TGTGCCAGCAGCCTCGTCAGCGGGGCCTCCTACGAGCAGTACTTC; CDR3: CASSLVSGASYEQYF
V: TRBV11-2; D: -; size: -; J: TRBJ1-6; DNA: TGTGCCAGCACCCCCAGGGACGGCAGCAATTCACCCCTCCACTTT; CDR3: CASTPRDGSNSPLHF
V: TRBV7-6; D: -; size: -; J: TRBJ2-1; DNA: TGTGCCAGCAGCTTAGAAGTAGGACTGTACAATGAGCAGTTCTTC; CDR3: CASSLEVGLYNEQFF
V: TRBV5-4; D: TRBD2; size: -; J: TRBJ2-7; DNA: TGTGCCAGCAGCCTTACCCCTAGCGGCGAGCAGTACTTC; CDR3: CASSLTPSGEQYF